Listed below are T cell receptor beta chains from one sample, sequenced in a study of T cells in narcolepsy. Measured with immunoSEQ multiplex PCR; TCRdb has only the in-frame clones, and not every one. Of some 37,000 clones in the sample, approximately 85% were seen once. Sequenced sample: CD45RA- memory CD4+ T cells from PBMCs. These receptors were taken from a human donor with narcolepsy. Both conserved end residues are trimmed from each CDR3. The D gene is left open where the match is weak.

ASSYTVLGANVLT | TRBV6-5 | NA
ASSIMGTGGANVLT | TRBV19 | NA
AGETQY | TRBV5-3 | NA
ASIPGVMNTEAF | TRBV11-2 | NA
ASSLEGTYGYT | TRBV7-6 | NA
ASSLGPTGELF | TRBV7-7 | NA
ASSEFGNPYNEQF | TRBV2 | NA
ASSYSTDTEAF | TRBV6-6 | NA
ASSSGKYQPQH | TRBV7-2 | NA
ASSLVSEETQY | TRBV5-4 | NA
ASSINPRVGYT | TRBV2 | NA
ASSLAGGPNEKLF | TRBV11-3 | TRBD1
TSVGATEAF | TRBV5-5 | NA
ASSAGQGAYEQY | TRBV5-1 | TRBD1
ASSLTTGVGNTIY | TRBV28 | TRBD1
ASSSGLGYDQPQH | TRBV19 | NA
ASSRSGAIDEAF | TRBV7-2 | NA